This T cell receptor (beta chain) was captured by sequencing in a study of T cells after yellow fever vaccination. Trimming shortened V by 10 bases and J by 6 bases, and 17 bases separated the two germline ends. The CDR3 consists of 13 residues. Germline V gives CDR1 ENHRY, CDR2 SYGVKD. This clonotype was found once. Each CDR3 protein is one row after TCRdb ran MiXCR on the 5' RACE reads. Among about 340,000 distinct CDR3 sequences listed, around 13% were seen once. The specimen comprised CD4+ T cells sorted from PBMCs, sampled 15 days after the yellow fever booster vaccination. This clonotype was obtained from a man aged 18 to 35 who received the YFV17D yellow fever vaccine. V and J are TRBV10-3 and TRBJ2-3; no definite D call. The CDR3 protein is CASRQGLKDTQYF. The CDR3 DNA reads TGTGCCAGCAGGCAAGGGCTAAAGGATACGCAGTATTTT.